The rows below give T cell receptor beta chains drawn from one sample of a study of blood T cell repertoires in COVID-19. TCRdb's copy holds only in-frame clones and misses some; the assay was immunoSEQ multiplex PCR. In the table there are about 300,000 clones, roughly 90% of which are singletons. The sample taken for sequencing was peripheral blood. The receptor source for this set is a young man who had recovered from COVID-19. CDR3s include the opening cysteine and the closing phenylalanine or tryptophan. D genes are given only for firm matches. The listing skips clone size in some rows; elsewhere it reads once, few, many or a size class.

j_gene	d_gene	v_gene	abundance	CDR3nt	CDR3aa
TRBJ1-1	.	TRBV5-1	.	TGCGCCAGCAGCTTGGTCCTGGGAGGAGGTACTGAAGCTTTCTTT	CASSLVLGGGTEAFF
TRBJ2-2	TRBD1	TRBV15	few	TGTGCCACCAGCAAACAGGGGAATACCGGGGAGCTGTTTTTT	CATSKQGNTGELFF
TRBJ2-7	.	TRBV10-2	.	TGCGCCAGCAGACAGTCCTACGAGCAGTACTTC	CASRQSYEQYF
TRBJ2-7	TRBD1	TRBV19	.	TGTGCCAGTAGTTCAGGACAGGGGCGCGACGAGCAGTACTTC	CASSSGQGRDEQYF
TRBJ1-1	TRBD1	TRBV7-3	.	TGTGCCAGCAGCTTAACCCGGGGACAGGCCGGGAAGGCTTTCTTT	CASSLTRGQAGKAFF
TRBJ1-4	.	TRBV5-1	few	TGCGCCAGCAGCCCTGGAGACGGTGCAACTAATGAAAAACTGTTTTTT	CASSPGDGATNEKLFF
TRBJ2-7	TRBD1	TRBV7-3	.	TGTGCCAGCAGCTGGGACAGGGGTGGGGAGCAGTACTTC	CASSWDRGGEQYF
TRBJ1-5	.	TRBV28	.	TGTGCCAGCAGTTTAGGGAGGGCCCCTAATCCCCAGCATTTT	CASSLGRAPNPQHF
TRBJ1-6	TRBD1	TRBV5-1	.	TGCGCCAGCAGCGTACAGACCGGGACAGCCAATTCACCCCTCCACTTT	CASSVQTGTANSPLHF
TRBJ1-1	.	TRBV10-1	.	TGCGCCAGCAGTTCGGGGTCTGAAGCTTTCTTT	CASSSGSEAFF
TRBJ2-7	.	TRBV5-1	.	TGCGCCAGCAGCTTGGGAGGGTCTACACCCTACGAGCAGTACTTC	CASSLGGSTPYEQYF